These 12 T cell receptor beta chains were sequenced from one sample in a study of blood T cell repertoires in COVID-19. Sequencing used immunoSEQ multiplex PCR; TCRdb keeps in-frame clones, though not all of them. This table holds 250,000 to 300,000 clones, 89% found once. Sequenced material: peripheral blood. The origin of the receptors is a woman in her fifties or sixties with acute or convalescent COVID-19.

V gene TRBV5-1 combines with J gene TRBJ2-1; TRBD2 matches 7 bases. Unmatched junction bases numbered 4, after V lost 0 bases and J lost 4 bases. The germline V gene has CDR1 SGHRS and CDR2 YFSETQ. CDR3 length: 15 residues. CDR3 sequence (DNA): TGCGCCAGCAGCTTGGAGCTAGCGGAGTACAATGAGCAGTTCTTC. Encoded protein: CASSLELAEYNEQFF.

Comment on this clone: The identical CDR3 is also encoded by other nucleotide sequences in the sample. CDR3 region: CASSLLGNQPQHF. In DNA, the CDR3 is TGTGCCAGCAGTTTGTTAGGCAATCAGCCCCAGCATTTT. The V call is TRBV28, the J call TRBJ1-5; no clear D gene. The CDR3 runs 13 residues. The germline V gene has CDR1 MDHEN and CDR2 SYDVKM. With 3 bases removed from V and 2 bases from J, the gap between germline ends came to 5 bases.

This sequence joins TRBV10-3 and TRBJ1-1, with 8 bases identical to TRBD1. Trimming removed 6 bases from V and 6 bases from J; junction bases left unmatched: 12. Germline V gene sequence: CDR1 ENHRY, CDR2 SYGVKD. CDR3 length: 15 amino acids. The CDR3 spells CAIRLDRGPTAEAFF. CDR3 coding DNA: TGTGCCATCAGGTTAGACAGGGGACCCACGGCTGAAGCTTTCTTT.

The chain couples TRBV7-9 to TRBJ2-1; D is unresolved. The CDR3 loop spans 15 amino acids. Looked up from germline, CDR1 is SEHNR and CDR2 is FQNEAQ (reference sequence). The V gene lost 5 bases and the J gene lost 0 bases, with 11 bases spanning the gap. Here the CDR3 reads CASSRATGSYNEQFF. The CDR3 DNA sequence: TGTGCCAGCAGCCGTGCCACGGGCTCCTACAATGAGCAGTTCTTC. Together with reference TRBV7-9 and TRBJ2-1, the CDR3 gives the full variable domain: DTGVSQNPRHKITKRGQNVTFRCDPISEHNRLYWYRQTLGQGPEFLTYFQNEAQLEKSRLLSDRFSAERPKGSFSTLEIQRTEQGDSAMYLCASSRATGSYNEQFFGPGTRLTVL.

The J gene is TRBJ2-3, the V gene TRBV27; TRBD1 aligns across 9 bases. The germline V gene encodes CDR1 MNHEY and CDR2 SMNVEV (reference sequence). This CDR3 contains 14 residues. J lost 3 bases, V lost 5 bases, and 3 bases had no gene match. The CDR3 loop reads CASSGGQGTDTQYF. CDR3 DNA: TGTGCCAGCAGTGGGGGACAGGGAACAGATACGCAGTATTTT.

V usage is TRBV27 and J usage is TRBJ1-6; D might be TRBD1 (6 bases). Trimming shortened V by 2 bases and J by 0 bases, and 14 bases separated the two germline ends. The CDR3 is made up of 18 amino acids. Germline-derived CDR1 and CDR2 are MNHEY and SMNVEV (reference sequence). CDR3 sequence: CASSLRTALSSYNSPLHF. The DNA for the CDR3 is TGTGCCAGCAGTTTACGGACAGCGTTAAGCTCCTATAATTCACCCCTCCACTTT.

This chain links TRBV7-2 with TRBJ2-4; TRBD1 is a possible D gene (5 bases). V was clipped by 1 base and J by 0 bases, with 10 bases between them. This CDR3 comprises 16 residues. Germline CDR1 is SGHTA and CDR2 is FQGNSA. The CDR3 loop is CASSLGRAVAKNIQYF. In DNA form, the CDR3 reads TGTGCCAGCAGCTTAGGCAGGGCGGTAGCCAAAAACATTCAGTACTTC.

The chain recombines TRBV6-1 with TRBJ2-7, with D perhaps TRBD1 (6 bases). V lost 2 bases and J lost 6, with 17 bases in between. Germline V gene sequence: CDR1 MNHNS, CDR2 SASEGT. This CDR3 contains 15 residues. In DNA, the CDR3 is TGTGCCAGCAGTGAAAGAGGGGGTGCGGGCGGCGAGCAGTACTTC. It translates to CASSERGGAGGEQYF.

This clone was seen only once. The V call is TRBV4-1, the J call TRBJ2-7, with 9 bases matching TRBD2. Germline CDR1 reads MGHRA; CDR2 reads YSYEKL. The CDR3 loop spans 16 amino acids. V shed 0 bases, J shed 1 base, and the junction held 4 bases outside the gene matches. The CDR3 DNA reads as TGCGCCAGCAGCCAAGATTGGAGCGGGAGGTCCTACGAGCAGTACTTC. Translating it yields CASSQDWSGRSYEQYF.

J is TRBJ2-2 and V is TRBV7-3; tentative D call: TRBD1 (6 bases). The CDR3 length is 15 residues. Trimming took 5 bases from V and 4 from J, leaving 14 bases between them. Per germline, CDR1 SGHTA and CDR2 FQGTGA. Here the CDR3 reads CASSTTGPGTGELFF. As DNA, the CDR3 is TGTGCCAGCAGCACCACAGGGCCGGGCACCGGGGAGCTGTTTTTT.

This clone was recorded once. This chain links TRBV12-5 with TRBJ2-1, with 10 bases aligning to TRBD2. Germline-derived CDR1 and CDR2 are LGHNT and FRNRAP. The CDR3 is 15 residues long. V shed 6 bases, J shed 2 bases, and the junction held 4 bases outside the gene matches. The CDR3 loop is CASGLGLAAYNEQFF. CDR3 coding DNA: TGTGCTAGTGGCCTCGGACTAGCGGCCTACAATGAGCAGTTCTTC.

The V and J genes are TRBV3-1 (or the pseudogene TRBV3-2) and TRBJ2-5; 8 nucleotides match TRBD2. Germline V gene data show CDR1 as LGHDT and CDR2 as YNNKEL (reference sequence). Unmatched junction bases numbered 6, after V lost 1 base and J lost 5 bases. This CDR3 has 15 residues. The CDR3 loop is CASSQAAGVGETQYF. CDR3 bases: TGTGCCAGCAGCCAAGCAGCGGGAGTCGGGGAGACCCAGTACTTC.